The 12 T cell receptor beta chains presented below share a single source sample, sequenced in a study of T cells after yellow fever vaccination. TCRdb re-called the 5' RACE reads through MiXCR, storing one row per CDR3 protein. The sample records under 100,000 distinct CDR3 sequences, around 5.5% being singletons. Material: CD8+ T cells sorted from PBMCs, obtained 10 days after the yellow fever booster vaccination. These receptors were collected from a man between 18 and 35 years old who received the YFV17D yellow fever vaccine.

The chain uses TRBV7-8 and TRBJ1-3, with 7 bases identical to TRBD1. This CDR3 is 16 amino acids long. Unmatched junction bases numbered 6, after V lost 0 bases and J lost 4 bases. CDR1 SGHVS and CDR2 FQNEAQ come from the germline V gene. This CDR3 is CASSLAKTGYGNTIYF. In DNA, the CDR3 is TGTGCCAGCAGCTTAGCGAAGACAGGGTACGGAAACACCATATATTTT.

V gene TRBV27 combines with J gene TRBJ2-3, with 9 bases lining up with TRBD2. V dropped 7 bases and J dropped 6; count of bases not matched to a gene: 17. The CDR3 loop spans 17 amino acids. Germline V gene lookup returns CDR1 MNHEY and CDR2 SMNVEV (reference sequence). The CDR3 loop is CASTLLGSGGPGDTQYF. The DNA of the CDR3 is TGTGCCAGCACCCTTCTCGGAAGCGGGGGGCCGGGTGATACGCAGTATTTT.

The genes are TRBV4-1 and TRBJ1-5; 8 nucleotides line up with TRBD1. V lost 7 bases, J lost 0 bases, and 8 bases stayed unmatched. The germline CDR1 and CDR2 sequences are MGHRA and YSYEKL. The CDR3 sequence is 16 residues long. CDR3 nucleotides: TGCGCCAGCATGACAGGGGACCTATATAGCAATCAGCCCCAGCATTTT. It translates to CASMTGDLYSNQPQHF.

V gene TRBV19 combines with J gene TRBJ1-2; D is undetermined. V was clipped by 9 bases and J by 4 bases, with 12 bases between them. Germline V CDR1 and CDR2: LNHDA, SQIVND (reference sequence). The CDR3 loop spans 12 amino acids. CDR3 loop: CASRMGFYGYTF. CDR3 nucleotide sequence: TGTGCCAGCCGCATGGGGTTCTATGGCTACACCTTC.

This clonotype has a handful of counts. The V call is TRBV4-1, the J call TRBJ2-2; TRBD1 agrees at 10 bases. V lost 0 bases to trimming and J lost 5 bases; unmatched junction nucleotides: 3. The germline V gene has CDR1 MGHRA and CDR2 YSYEKL. The CDR3 has 16 residues. Here the CDR3 reads CASSQEWTGGTGELFF. As DNA, the CDR3 is TGCGCCAGCAGCCAAGAATGGACAGGGGGTACCGGGGAGCTGTTTTTT.

This clonotype turned up a few times. V gene TRBV5-1 combines with J gene TRBJ2-3, with D perhaps matching TRBD2 (5 bases). In germline, CDR1 is SGHRS, CDR2 YFSETQ. Trimming left V 4 bases short and J 6 bases short, with 15 bases between. The CDR3 is made up of 14 amino acids. CDR3: CASSPAQRSDTQYF. The CDR3 DNA reads TGCGCCAGCAGCCCCGCCCAGCGGTCGGATACGCAGTATTTT.

The genes are TRBV20-1 and TRBJ2-1; 7 bases line up with TRBD1. Trimming took 5 bases from V and 4 from J; bases not matched to a gene: 11. Germline assignment: CDR1 DFQATT and CDR2 SNEGSKA (reference sequence). This CDR3 is built from 15 residues. CDR3 in DNA: TGCAGTGCTCCAGGGACAGTTCATCCTTACAATGAGCAGTTCTTC. Its protein product is CSAPGTVHPYNEQFF.

This clonotype was seen ten or more times. The chain joins TRBV7-9 to TRBJ2-5; no clear D. The CDR3 totals 13 residues. Germline V lookup: CDR1 SEHNR, CDR2 FQNEAQ (reference sequence). The V end lost 7 bases, the J end lost 5 bases, and 14 bases lay between the germline ends. CDR3 in amino acids: CASILGPRETQYF. The CDR3, as DNA: TGTGCCAGCATTCTCGGCCCCCGGGAGACCCAGTACTTC.

This chain links TRBV5-5 with TRBJ1-6; D is perhaps TRBD1 (5 bases). The ends were cut back, 4 bases at V and 3 bases at J, with 17 bases in the middle. In germline, CDR1 is SGHKS, CDR2 YYEKEE (reference sequence). The CDR3 extends over 17 amino acids. CDR3 DNA sequence: TGTGCCAGCAGCCCAGGCTTGACAGAAAACTATAATTCACCCCTCCACTTT. As protein: CASSPGLTENYNSPLHF.

The V call is TRBV25-1, the J call TRBJ1-2; unclear D gene. The CDR3 length is 12 residues. Trimming took off 4 bases at V and 7 bases at J, with 10 bases between the two ends. Germline CDR1 is MGHDK and CDR2 is SYGVNS. CDR3 nucleotide sequence: TGTGCCAGCAGTGCGGCGGGTTCTGGCTACACCTTC. It specifies CASSAAGSGYTF.

This clonotype was observed a handful of times. The chain is built from TRBV4-2 and TRBJ1-2, with D perhaps matching TRBD1 (5 bases). Germline CDR1 is LGHNA and CDR2 is YNFKEQ. V gave up 0 bases and J gave up 10 bases, with 12 bases separating them. This CDR3 contains 13 residues. CDR3 protein: CASSQDQGNVYTF. The CDR3 bases are TGTGCCAGCAGCCAAGATCAGGGAAATGTCTACACCTTC.

This sequence joins TRBV27 and TRBJ1-5; no clear D gene. This CDR3 is built from 18 residues. V lost 0 bases and J 0 bases, leaving 15 bases between the germline ends. Germline loops: CDR1 MNHEY, CDR2 SMNVEV (reference sequence). CDR3 in amino acids: CASSLSPPGGYSNQPQHF. The CDR3 coding sequence is TGTGCCAGCAGTTTATCTCCGCCGGGAGGATATAGCAATCAGCCCCAGCATTTT.